The present TCR beta chain was sequenced within a study of cytomegalovirus exposure and HLA in healthy donors. Among the donors, all were healthy bone marrow donors. J gave up 4 bases and V 8 bases, and 11 bases lay outside the gene matches. CDR1 is LNHNV, CDR2 YYDKDF, per germline (reference sequence). The CDR3 runs 17 residues. Both 60 Vbeta primers and 13 Jbeta primers went into the PCR. Profiling relied on immunoSEQ multiplex PCR, and the TCRdb table lists in-frame clones only, not all of them. The sample holds more than 40,000 clones; under 60% are singletons and the top ten take roughly 5.5%. Findings and caveats of the study: Researchers reported from a later analysis that most CMV-associated TCR beta chains appeared HLA-restricted. Reportedly, a later analysis found an Asian-associated ancestry cluster had fewer N-insertions than the roughly 670-donor mean. With DRB1 most and HLA-C fewest, TCR association rates differed between HLA loci in a later analysis.

Of note for this clone: Its antigen is undetermined.

This TCR was sampled from a man aged 55 to 70 in good health and CMV-seronegative. The rearrangement joins TRBV15 to TRBJ2-3, with 14 bases fitting TRBD2. Material: PBMCs. This CDR3 is CATRASGTSGRADTQYF. The CDR3 DNA follows: TGTGCCACCCGAGCCTCTGGGACTAGCGGGAGAGCAGATACGCAGTATTTT.